In this sample, the clone carrying this T cell receptor beta chain turned up many times. The CDR3 contains 14 residues. CDR1 SGHRS and CDR2 YFSETQ come from the germline V gene. V shed 4 bases, J shed 6 bases, and the junction held 5 bases outside the gene matches. The record originates from a study of T cells in Graves' hyperthyroidism and ophthalmopathy. Researchers amplified the TCR beta CDR3 regions from RNA transcripts. Using the HTBI primer set, a first-round RT-PCR was run on the TCR CDR3. One entry per CDR3 protein, called by TCRdb with MiXCR from the multiplex PCR reads. This sample yields under 400,000 distinct CDR3 sequences, of which about 15% are seen a single time; 15% to 20% belongs to the top ten.

Sample: blood. This sequence originates from an older woman with Graves' ophthalmopathy. The chain carries TRBV5-1 and TRBJ2-2; 8 bases line up with TRBD1. The CDR3 protein is CASSPTTGAGELFF. In nucleotides, the CDR3 is TGCGCCAGCAGCCCCACGACAGGGGCCGGGGAGCTGTTTTTT.